This is a list of T cell receptor beta chains from one sample in a study of blood T cell repertoires in COVID-19. Sequencing was performed with immunoSEQ multiplex PCR; in TCRdb, only in-frame clones are kept and a portion is missing. The sample lists approximately 230,000 clones, approximately 83% occurring once. The sample comprised peripheral blood. The origin of the receptors is a man at least 80 years old with acute or convalescent COVID-19. Each CDR3 is given with its conserved first and last residue. A D gene is named only where the DNA matches it firmly. The size entry is marked missing in some rows and otherwise reads once, few, many or a size class.

size	J	V	D	DNA	CDR3
.	TRBJ2-7	TRBV9	TRBD1	TGTGCCAGCAGCGTAGCAACTGGGACAGGGGGCTGGTACGAGCAGTACTTC	CASSVATGTGGWYEQYF
.	TRBJ1-1	TRBV9	TRBD1	TGTGCCAGCAGCGTACAGGGGGCGAGGGCGACTGAAGCTTTCTTT	CASSVQGARATEAFF
.	TRBJ2-2	TRBV27	TRBD2	TGTGCCAGCAGTCTTAGCGGGACGAACACCGGGGAGCTGTTTTTT	CASSLSGTNTGELFF
.	TRBJ2-2	TRBV7-2	.	TGTGCCAGCAGCCCCAGTCAGGTCGGGGAGCTGTTTTTT	CASSPSQVGELFF
.	TRBJ1-1	TRBV7-8	.	TGTGCCAGCAGCCGATTCAGGAACACTGAAGCTTTCTTT	CASSRFRNTEAFF
.	TRBJ1-6	TRBV24-1	TRBD1	TGTGCCACCAGTGAGGACAGGGGGGGTTCACCCCTCCACTTT	CATSEDRGGSPLHF
.	TRBJ2-1	TRBV18	TRBD2	TGTGCCAGCTCACCTCTAGCGGGAATTTACAATGAGCAGTTCTTC	CASSPLAGIYNEQFF
once	TRBJ2-7	TRBV30	TRBD2	TGTGCCTGGAGGAGGCCTAGCGGGAGGGCACTGGGTGAGCAGTACTTC	CAWRRPSGRALGEQYF
.	TRBJ2-2	TRBV30	.	TGTGCCTGGAGTGTACAGGTGGCCGGGGAGCTGTTTTTT	CAWSVQVAGELFF
.	TRBJ2-2	TRBV5-1	.	TGCGCCAGCAGCTTGGTTGCAGGGACCGGGGAGCTGTTTTTT	CASSLVAGTGELFF
.	TRBJ2-3	TRBV7-2	.	TGTGCCAGCAGCTTAGGTAAAGGGGGTGGCACAGATACGCAGTATTTT	CASSLGKGGGTDTQYF
few	TRBJ1-2	TRBV27	TRBD1	TGTGCCAGCAGTACCCGACAGGGAAGTAACTATGGCTACACCTTC	CASSTRQGSNYGYTF
.	TRBJ2-1	TRBV5-1	TRBD1	TGCGCCAGCAGCCCCTGGGGTAATACAGGGGGCCTCTACAATGAGCAGTTCTTC	CASSPWGNTGGLYNEQFF
.	TRBJ1-3	TRBV28	.	TGTGCCAGCAGGCCCCCGGCTGGAAACACCATATATTTT	CASRPPAGNTIYF
few	TRBJ1-5	TRBV4-1	.	TGCGCCAGCAGCCAAGATCTCGGGGGTCTGGATCAGCCCCAGCATTTT	CASSQDLGGLDQPQHF
.	TRBJ1-2	TRBV12-3/TRBV12-4	.	TGTGCCAGCAGTTTAGGCAGAAACTATGGCTACACCTTC	CASSLGRNYGYTF
.	TRBJ1-2	TRBV5-1	.	TGCGCCAGCAGCTTCGGTTCCCGGGTTGATGGCTACACCTTC	CASSFGSRVDGYTF
.	TRBJ2-7	TRBV6-6	TRBD2	TGTGCCAGCAGTCGTCCCAGACTAGCGGGAGGGCCCACCTACGAGCAGTACTTC	CASSRPRLAGGPTYEQYF
.	TRBJ1-5	TRBV6-6	TRBD1	TGTGCCAGCAGTAGAGGGACAGTTAGCAATCAGCCCCAGCATTTT	CASSRGTVSNQPQHF
.	TRBJ1-1	TRBV19	.	TGTGCCAGTAGTATAGCTGGGAGAATGAACACTGAAGCTTTCTTT	CASSIAGRMNTEAFF
.	TRBJ2-7	TRBV4-1	.	TGCGCCAGCAGCCAAGAACCGGACGGGGTGGCCTCCTACGAGCAGTACTTC	CASSQEPDGVASYEQYF
.	TRBJ2-7	TRBV5-1	TRBD1	TGCGCCAGCAGCTTCGGGACAGGGATTTCTTACGAGCAGTACTTC	CASSFGTGISYEQYF
.	TRBJ1-5	TRBV28	.	TGTGCCAGCAGTTCCCCTTCGGGCAATCAGCCCCAGCATTTT	CASSSPSGNQPQHF
.	TRBJ2-3	TRBV7-9	.	TGTGCCAGCAGCTTGGGGCGGGGCCCCACAGATACGCAGTATTTT	CASSLGRGPTDTQYF
once	TRBJ1-1	TRBV6-4	.	TGTGCCAGTAGCCTTCGGTGGAGGGACACTGAAGCTTTCTTT	CASSLRWRDTEAFF
.	TRBJ2-7	TRBV11-2	.	TGTGCCAGCAGCTTAGACGGGTACGAGCAGTACTTC	CASSLDGYEQYF
.	TRBJ1-3	TRBV28	TRBD1	TGTGCCAGCCGGGACAGCTTCTCTGGAAACACCATATATTTT	CASRDSFSGNTIYF
.	TRBJ2-7	TRBV5-4	.	TGTGCCAGCAGCTTGAAGTCAGGGTTGTCCTACGAGCAGTACTTC	CASSLKSGLSYEQYF
.	TRBJ2-1	TRBV2	.	TGTGCCAGCAGTGACAGGGCCTCCTACAATGAGCAGTTCTTC	CASSDRASYNEQFF
.	TRBJ2-5	TRBV2	.	TGTGCCTCAGCAGGGGGGAGCGGCGAGACCCAGTACTTC	CASAGGSGETQYF
.	TRBJ1-5	TRBV4-2	TRBD1	TGTGCCAGCAGCCAAGAAGGGACAGGGGGCCGCAATCAGCCCCAGCATTTT	CASSQEGTGGRNQPQHF
.	TRBJ2-3	TRBV6-2/TRBV6-3	.	TGTGCCAGCAGTGCAGCGAGGATTACGCAGTATTTT	CASSAARITQYF
.	TRBJ2-5	TRBV12-5	TRBD2	TGTGCTAGTGGTCTTGCACGTAGCGGGCAAGAGACCCAGTACTTC	CASGLARSGQETQYF
.	TRBJ2-5	TRBV2	TRBD2	TGTGCCAGCAGGACTAGCGGTGGGGGGGAGACCCAGTACTTC	CASRTSGGGETQYF
.	TRBJ1-2	TRBV5-4	.	TGTGCCAGCAGCTCCTCCCCTAACTATGGCTACACCTTC	CASSSSPNYGYTF
.	TRBJ2-7	TRBV5-1	.	TGCGCCAGCAGCTTGGTGGGCAGATCAGTGCAGTACTTC	CASSLVGRSVQYF
.	TRBJ2-7	TRBV18	.	TGTGCCAGCTCACCTTATACAGGGTCCTCCTACGAGCAGTACTTC	CASSPYTGSSYEQYF
once	TRBJ2-2	TRBV2	TRBD1	TGTGCCAGCAGTCTTAGGACAGGGGGGACCGGGGAGCTGTTTTTT	CASSLRTGGTGELFF
.	TRBJ2-3	TRBV30	.	TGTGCCTGGAGCGATGGGTACAGTAGCACAGATACGCAGTATTTT	CAWSDGYSSTDTQYF
.	TRBJ2-1	TRBV21-1	.	TGTGCCAGCAGCAAGGAGGACAGGGATCGAGACAATGAGCAGTTCTTC	CASSKEDRDRDNEQFF
.	TRBJ2-7	TRBV27	TRBD2	TGTGCCAGCAGTTCCCTTCTCCGACTAGCGGGGGGGGCTGGCGGTCAGCAGTACTTC	CASSSLLRLAGGAGGQQYF
.	TRBJ1-2	TRBV20-1	TRBD1	TGCAGTGCTAGTCGTACGGGACAGCCTAACTATGGCTACACCTTC	CSASRTGQPNYGYTF
.	TRBJ2-2	TRBV15	.	TGTGCCACCAGCACCCAACTAATCGCGAACACCGGGGAGCTGTTTTTT	CATSTQLIANTGELFF
.	TRBJ2-1	TRBV5-1	.	TGCGCCAGCAGCCCGGAGACAGCGGGTGTGGGAACCTACAATGAGCAGTTCTTC	CASSPETAGVGTYNEQFF
few	TRBJ1-6	TRBV5-1	TRBD1	TGCGCCAGCAGAGGGTACGGGACAGGGGGATCACCCCTCCACTTT	CASRGYGTGGSPLHF
.	TRBJ1-5	TRBV2	.	TGTGCCAGCACAAGAGGCGCCCGGGGGGGCAATCAGCCCCAGCATTTT	CASTRGARGGNQPQHF
.	TRBJ1-5	TRBV6-6	.	TGTGCCAGCACCCTCCTCGGGGGGAATCAGCCCCAGCATTTT	CASTLLGGNQPQHF
.	TRBJ1-2	TRBV19	.	TGTGCCAGTAGTAATCCCTCAGGGGCTAACTATGGCTACACCTTC	CASSNPSGANYGYTF
.	TRBJ1-2	TRBV6-5	.	TGTGCCAGCAGAGTACAGGGAGACTATGGCTACACCTTC	CASRVQGDYGYTF
.	TRBJ2-7	TRBV28	.	TGTGCCAGCAGTACTCGAGACAGCGCAGCCTACGAGCAGTACTTC	CASSTRDSAAYEQYF
few	TRBJ2-1	TRBV6-5	TRBD2	TGTGCCAGCAGTCGGACTAGCGGTTGGGGCAATGAGCAGTTCTTC	CASSRTSGWGNEQFF
.	TRBJ2-7	TRBV6-5	TRBD2	TGTGCCAGCAGTTACTCATCGGGGGGGAGCTCCTACGAGCAGTACTTC	CASSYSSGGSSYEQYF
.	TRBJ1-4	TRBV19	TRBD1	TGTGCCAGTAGTATGGCCGGGACAGGGCTTAATGAAAAACTGTTTTTT	CASSMAGTGLNEKLFF
.	TRBJ2-1	TRBV18	.	TGTGCCAGCTCACCAACGAGACTAGGGGCTGCCCCCTCCGCCGAGCAGTTCTTC	CASSPTRLGAAPSAEQFF